The following is a T cell receptor (beta chain) sequence with its context. The antigen is undetermined. The data are from a study of T cell repertoires in ileal Crohn's disease. In the study overall: About half received postoperative treatment, some 10 with thiopurines and approximately 19 anti-TNF.

Study-level points and caveats: Compared with non-smokers, active smokers at surgery showed more clonal expansions. Mucosal expansions were suggested to be mainly CD8 T cells.

Method: immunoSEQ multiplex PCR; TCRdb's copy keeps in-frame clones and lacks some. The sample holds about 15,000 clones, 50% to 75% seen once. This TCR was sampled from an adult with Crohn's disease. Sequencing was done on a sample of ileal tissue.

The chain's CDR3 is CASSLKAGAGVNNEQFF. CDR3 DNA: TGTGCCAGCAGCTTAAAGGCGGGAGCGGGAGTTAACAATGAGCAGTTCTTC. V is TRBV7-3 and J is TRBJ2-1, with 8 bases aligning to TRBD2. CDR1 and CDR2 (germline): SGHTA, FQGTGA. Germline trimming cut 1 base from V and 5 bases from J; bases unmatched to any gene: 10. The CDR3 runs 17 residues.